Sequencing of this T cell receptor (beta chain) was carried out in a study of T-cell reconstitution after alpha-beta-depleted transplantation in children. From germline, CDR1 is LNHDA and CDR2 SQIVND (reference sequence). The CDR3 extends over 14 amino acids. V was pared by 0 bases and J by 5 bases, with 11 bases between. The count of this clonotype is one. The TCRbeta library was prepared with unique molecular identifiers. TCRdb itself ran the PCR reads through MiXCR, one entry per CDR3 protein. The sample carries around 400,000 distinct CDR3 sequences, around 21% recorded once. The chain is built from TRBV19 and TRBJ2-7; D ambiguous. The receptor was derived from a human donor who donated a stem cell graft to a child with acute myeloid leukemia. Sequencing was performed on PBMCs from the stem cell graft donor, taken from the stem cell graft. CDR3 loop: CASSIDGGANEQYF. The CDR3 bases are TGTGCCAGTAGTATAGATGGCGGCGCCAACGAGCAGTACTTC.